What follows describes a single T cell receptor beta chain. This entry comes from a study of cytomegalovirus exposure and HLA in healthy donors. About the research overall: Samples from HLA-typed donors yielded around 85 million unique TCRs in an early data release.

The PCR ran on 60 Vbeta and 13 Jbeta primers. Sequenced by immunoSEQ multiplex PCR; TCRdb stores in-frame clones only, minus some. Of around 140,000 clones listed, roughly 60% were seen once; the top ten hold 2% to 3%. The receptor was isolated from a woman in her 40s in good health and CMV-seronegative. What was sequenced was PBMCs.

The CDR3 spells CASSLFPSGGINEQFF. The CDR3 DNA is TGCGCCAGCAGCTTGTTTCCTAGCGGGGGCATAAATGAGCAGTTCTTC. The chain joins TRBV5-1 to TRBJ2-1, with 10 bases aligning to TRBD2. The germline gives CDR1 SGHRS, CDR2 YFSETQ. V shed 1 base, J shed 7 bases, and the junction held 8 bases outside the gene matches. The CDR3 runs to 16 residues.